The 21 T cell receptor beta chains listed next were all sequenced from one sample in a study of PD-L1 blockade in urothelial cancer. The repertoire was sequenced with immunoSEQ multiplex PCR; TCRdb's copy has only in-frame clones and lacks some. The table has 20,000 to 30,000 clones, 84% seen once. The sample consisted of PBMCs, taken around atezolizumab (anti-PD-L1) treatment. All receptors come from a man between 70 and 80 years old with urothelial cancer.

The V and J genes are TRBV7-2 and TRBJ2-2; 9 positions agree with TRBD1. CDR3 length: 18 amino acids. Germline lookup yields CDR1 SGHTA and CDR2 FQGNSA. V trimming: 5 bases; J trimming: 2 bases; junction bases outside the gene matches: 12. CDR3 DNA: TGTGCCAGCAGCCGCCCCCCCGGGACAGGGCCAAACACCGGGGAGCTGTTTTTT. Translating gives CASSRPPGTGPNTGELFF. The variable domain in full, completed from reference TRBV7-2 and TRBJ2-2, reads GAGVSQSPSNKVTEKGKDVELRCDPISGHTALYWYRQSLGQGLEFLIYFQGNSAPDKSGLPSDRFSAERTGGSVSTLTIQRTQQEDSAVYLCASSRPPGTGPNTGELFFGEGSRLTVL.

The chain has TRBV13 and TRBJ2-4; 11 nucleotides agree with TRBD2. The trim removed 3 bases at V and 3 bases at J, leaving 13 bases unmatched. Germline CDR1 and CDR2: PRHDT and FYEKMQ (reference sequence). There are 19 residues in the CDR3. CDR3 sequence: CASSFGGIGLAGDKNIQYF. CDR3 in DNA: TGTGCCAGCAGCTTTGGAGGAATTGGACTAGCGGGCGACAAAAACATTCAGTACTTC.

This clone appeared a single time. This chain joins TRBV5-1 and TRBJ2-2, with a tentative D call TRBD2 (6 bases). Trimming left V 0 bases short and J 0 bases short, with 6 bases between. The CDR3 loop spans 15 amino acids. Per the germline V gene, CDR1 is SGHRS and CDR2 is YFSETQ. The CDR3 nucleotides are TGCGCCAGCAGCTTGGGACTAGCGAACACCGGGGAGCTGTTTTTT. It specifies CASSLGLANTGELFF.

This clone was picked up a small number of times. The chain is built from TRBV10-3 and TRBJ1-1; unclear D gene. The V gene's germline CDR1 is ENHRY and CDR2 SYGVKD. The CDR3 is 14 amino acids. Trimming pared 3 bases from V and 4 bases from J, leaving 12 bases between. The CDR3: CAISEKRLGTEAFF. DNA of the CDR3: TGTGCCATCAGTGAAAAGCGATTGGGCACTGAAGCTTTCTTT.

The V call is TRBV5-1, the J call TRBJ2-7, with 7 bases identical to TRBD2. The germline V gene has CDR1 SGHRS and CDR2 YFSETQ. CDR3 length equals 14 residues. The V gene end was trimmed by 4 bases and the J gene end by 3 bases; junction bases not matched to a gene: 7. This CDR3 is CASSGGLGGYEQYF. The CDR3, as DNA: TGCGCCAGCAGCGGCGGACTAGGAGGCTACGAGCAGTACTTC.

This chain uses TRBV29-1 with TRBJ2-3, with 7 bases identical to TRBD2. The length of the CDR3 is 17 residues. V lost 7 bases to trimming and J lost 3 bases; unmatched junction nucleotides: 19. Germline CDR1 is SQVTM and CDR2 is ANQGSEA. In DNA form, the CDR3 reads TGCAGCGCCCGCAGAAGTCTGGCGGGAGAGGGGACAGATACGCAGTATTTT. It is translated as CSARRSLAGEGTDTQYF.

The V gene is TRBV7-3, the J gene TRBJ2-1; perhaps TRBD1 as D (6 bases). The CDR3 spans 13 residues. The germline CDR1 and CDR2 sequences are SGHTA and FQGTGA. V dropped 9 bases and J dropped 3 bases, with 12 bases sitting between them. The CDR3 protein is CASGDTFYNEQFF. Written as DNA, the CDR3 is TGTGCCAGTGGGGACACCTTCTACAATGAGCAGTTCTTC.

The chain is built from TRBV2 and TRBJ1-1; 9 nucleotides align to TRBD1. V dropped 6 bases and J dropped 2; count of bases not matched to a gene: 1. The CDR3 runs 13 residues. CDR1 and CDR2 (germline): SNHLY, FYNNEI. The CDR3 sequence is CASRDRGNTEAFF. As DNA, the CDR3 is TGTGCCAGCAGGGACAGGGGAAACACTGAAGCTTTCTTT.

This rearrangement joins TRBV27 to TRBJ2-2, with a weak D call TRBD1 (5 bases). Germline values: CDR1 MNHEY, CDR2 SMNVEV (reference sequence). The CDR3 length is 16 residues. The ends were cut back, 7 bases at V and 1 base at J, with 16 bases in the middle. This CDR3 reads CASTSTPGRNTGELFF. CDR3 coding DNA: TGTGCCAGCACTTCGACTCCAGGGCGGAACACCGGGGAGCTGTTTTTT.

This clone appeared a single time. This chain connects TRBV27 to TRBJ1-3; 7 bases line up with TRBD1. CDR1 is MNHEY and CDR2 is SMNVEV in the germline V gene (reference sequence). V dropped 4 bases and J dropped 2; count of bases not matched to a gene: 5. The CDR3 runs to 15 residues. CDR3 sequence: CASSSYRGTGNTIYF. The DNA of the CDR3 is TGTGCCAGCAGTTCCTACAGGGGTACTGGAAACACCATATATTTT.

The chain employs TRBV6-1 and TRBJ2-3; D is unclear. Germline V gene sequence: CDR1 MNHNS, CDR2 SASEGT. V was shortened by 7 bases and J by 4 bases, with 12 bases between the two germline ends. This CDR3 is 13 amino acids long. Written as DNA, the CDR3 is TGTGCCAGCACCCAAGTTAGCTCAGATACGCAGTATTTT. It specifies CASTQVSSDTQYF.

This sequence joins TRBV2 and TRBJ1-5; 8 bases are a match to TRBD1. Trimming at V came to 8 bases and at J to 4 bases, leaving 7 bases not matched to a gene. The germline CDR1 and CDR2 sequences are SNHLY and FYNNEI. The CDR3 runs to 14 residues. In DNA, the CDR3 is TGTGCCAGCGCGGACAGGGTTTCAAATCAGCCCCAGCATTTT. Translation gives CASADRVSNQPQHF.

This sequence joins TRBV27 and TRBJ1-1; a possible D gene is TRBD1 (5 bases). Trimming took 6 bases from V and 1 from J, leaving 12 bases between them. Germline V gene sequence: CDR1 MNHEY, CDR2 SMNVEV (reference sequence). The CDR3 is made up of 14 amino acids. In DNA form, the CDR3 reads TGTGCCAGCAGAGTTACAGGTTCGAACACTGAAGCTTTCTTT. It translates to CASRVTGSNTEAFF.

This sequence joins TRBV30 and TRBJ2-6, with 9 nucleotides matching TRBD1. Germline loops: CDR1 GTSNPN, CDR2 SVGIG (reference sequence). This CDR3 is 16 amino acids long. V was clipped by 3 bases and J by 4 bases; unmatched bases: 7. The chain's CDR3 is CAWRGDRAVGANVLTF. The CDR3 DNA follows: TGTGCCTGGAGGGGGGACAGGGCGGTCGGGGCCAACGTCCTGACTTTC.

This clone has only a few counts. The rearrangement uses TRBV5-1 and TRBJ2-1; TRBD2 matches at 10 bases. Germline CDR1 and CDR2: SGHRS and YFSETQ. J lost 2 bases, V lost 4 bases, and 3 bases had no gene match. CDR3 size: 15 residues. CDR3: CASSRTSGTYNEQFF. CDR3 coding DNA: TGCGCCAGCAGCCGGACTAGCGGTACCTACAATGAGCAGTTCTTC.

This chain links TRBV6-1 with TRBJ1-1, with a weak D call TRBD1 (5 bases). V lost 1 base, J lost 5 bases, and 8 bases lay in between. From germline, CDR1 is MNHNS and CDR2 SASEGT. This CDR3 is 13 amino acids long. Written as DNA, the CDR3 is TGTGCCAGCAGTGAAGGGACATCTACTGAAGCTTTCTTT. Its protein is CASSEGTSTEAFF.

This clone is labeled medium-sized (0.01 to 0.1%). The genes are TRBV6-4 and TRBJ2-2, with D tentatively TRBD1 (6 bases). The germline V and J ends were trimmed by 4 bases and 4 bases, with 13 bases remaining between them. Germline CDR1 MRHNA, CDR2 SNTAGT. There are 15 residues in the CDR3. The CDR3 sequence: CASSVQGSGTGELFF. DNA for the CDR3: TGTGCCAGCAGTGTGCAGGGGTCGGGCACCGGGGAGCTGTTTTTT.

V usage is TRBV6-5 and J usage is TRBJ2-2; the D gene is possibly TRBD1 (5 bases). The CDR3 has 16 residues. V was clipped by 0 bases and J by 3 bases, with 11 bases between them. CDR1 is MNHEY, CDR2 SVGAGI, per germline. The CDR3 sequence is CASSYSGRVDTGELFF. The CDR3, as DNA: TGTGCCAGCAGTTACTCGGGCAGGGTAGACACCGGGGAGCTGTTTTTT.

The V and J genes are TRBV5-1 and TRBJ2-7; unclear D gene. Germline V gene lookup returns CDR1 SGHRS and CDR2 YFSETQ. CDR3 length: 13 amino acids. With 4 bases removed from V and 2 bases from J, the gap between germline ends came to 10 bases. In nucleotides, the CDR3 is TGCGCCAGCAGCCCTTCTCTTACCTACGAGCAGTACTTC. Amino acid sequence: CASSPSLTYEQYF.

The DNA of the CDR3 is TGTGCCAGCAGCTTGGAAGCGGGGGAGCAGTTCTTC. Protein: CASSLEAGEQFF. The rearrangement links TRBV5-6 to TRBJ2-1; TRBD2 agrees at 7 bases. This CDR3 is 12 amino acids long. J was trimmed by 10 bases and V by 0 bases; bases with no gene match: 1. The germline V gene encodes CDR1 SGHDT and CDR2 YYEEEE.

This chain connects TRBV7-6 to TRBJ2-2; 15 bases fit TRBD2. CDR1 and CDR2 (germline): SGHVS, FNYEAQ. This CDR3 region has 20 residues. The trim removed 4 bases at V and 5 bases at J, leaving 14 bases unmatched. The CDR3 is CASSYFPGLAGGPGTGELFF. CDR3 bases: TGTGCCAGCAGCTATTTTCCGGGACTAGCGGGAGGACCGGGGACCGGGGAGCTGTTTTTT. Full variable domain (missing parts from reference TRBV7-6 and TRBJ2-2): GAGVSQSPRYKVTKRGQDVALRCDPISGHVSLYWYRQALGQGPEFLTYFNYEAQQDKSGLPNDRFSAERPEGSISTLTIQRTEQRDSAMYRCASSYFPGLAGGPGTGELFFGEGSRLTVL.